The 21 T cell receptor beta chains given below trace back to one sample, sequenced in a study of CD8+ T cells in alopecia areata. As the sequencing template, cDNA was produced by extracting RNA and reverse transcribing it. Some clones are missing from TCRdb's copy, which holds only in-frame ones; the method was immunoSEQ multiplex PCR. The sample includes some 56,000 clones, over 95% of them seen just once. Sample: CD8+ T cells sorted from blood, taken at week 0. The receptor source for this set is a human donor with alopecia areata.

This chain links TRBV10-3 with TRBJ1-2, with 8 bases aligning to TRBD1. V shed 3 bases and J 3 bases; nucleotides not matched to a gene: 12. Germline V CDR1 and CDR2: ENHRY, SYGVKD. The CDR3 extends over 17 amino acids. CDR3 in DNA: TGTGCCATCAGTGACCCCCCGGGACAGGTTTGGGACTATGGCTACACCTTC. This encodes CAISDPPGQVWDYGYTF.

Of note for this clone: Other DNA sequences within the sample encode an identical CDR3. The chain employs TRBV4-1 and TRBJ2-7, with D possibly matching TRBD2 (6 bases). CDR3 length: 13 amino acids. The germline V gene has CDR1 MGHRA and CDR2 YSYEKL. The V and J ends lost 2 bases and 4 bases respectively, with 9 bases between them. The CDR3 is CASSQTGGYEQYF. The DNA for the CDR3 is TGCGCCAGCAGCCAAACCGGGGGATACGAGCAGTACTTC.

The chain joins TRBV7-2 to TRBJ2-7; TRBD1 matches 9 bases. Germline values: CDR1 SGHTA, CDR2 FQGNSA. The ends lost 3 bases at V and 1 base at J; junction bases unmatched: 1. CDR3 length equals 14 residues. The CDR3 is CASSFGQGSYEQYF. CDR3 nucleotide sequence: TGTGCCAGCAGCTTTGGACAGGGGTCCTACGAGCAGTACTTC. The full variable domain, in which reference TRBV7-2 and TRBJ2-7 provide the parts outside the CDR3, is GAGVSQSPSNKVTEKGKDVELRCDPISGHTALYWYRQSLGQGLEFLIYFQGNSAPDKSGLPSDRFSAERTGGSVSTLTIQRTQQEDSAVYLCASSFGQGSYEQYFGPGTRLTVT.

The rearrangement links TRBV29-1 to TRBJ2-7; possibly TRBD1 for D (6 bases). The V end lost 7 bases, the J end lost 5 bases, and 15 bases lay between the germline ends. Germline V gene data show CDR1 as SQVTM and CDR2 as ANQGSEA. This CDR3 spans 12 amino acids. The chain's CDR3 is CSATGQGDEQYF. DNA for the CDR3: TGCAGCGCGACAGGCCAGGGCGACGAGCAGTACTTC.

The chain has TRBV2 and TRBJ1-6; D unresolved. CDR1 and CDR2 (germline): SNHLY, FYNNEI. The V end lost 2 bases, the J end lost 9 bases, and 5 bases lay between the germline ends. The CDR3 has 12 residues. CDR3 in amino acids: CASSEYGSPLHF. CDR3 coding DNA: TGTGCCAGCAGTGAATATGGTTCACCCCTCCACTTT.

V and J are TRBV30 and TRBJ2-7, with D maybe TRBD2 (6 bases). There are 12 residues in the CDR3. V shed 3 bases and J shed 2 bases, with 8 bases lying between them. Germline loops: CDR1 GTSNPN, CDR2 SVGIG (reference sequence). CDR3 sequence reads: CAWRKRAYEQYF. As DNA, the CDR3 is TGTGCCTGGAGGAAGCGGGCCTACGAGCAGTACTTC.

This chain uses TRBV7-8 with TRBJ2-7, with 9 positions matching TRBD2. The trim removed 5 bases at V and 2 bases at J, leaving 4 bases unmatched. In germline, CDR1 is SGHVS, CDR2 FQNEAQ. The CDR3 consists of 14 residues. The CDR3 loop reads CASSPGLAPYEQYF. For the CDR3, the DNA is TGTGCCAGCAGCCCGGGACTAGCCCCCTACGAGCAGTACTTC.

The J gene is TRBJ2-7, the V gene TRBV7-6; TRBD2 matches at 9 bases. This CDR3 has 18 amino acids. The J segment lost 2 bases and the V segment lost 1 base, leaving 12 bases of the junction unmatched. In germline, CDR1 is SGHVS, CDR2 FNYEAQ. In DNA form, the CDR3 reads TGTGCCAGCAGCTTAGGCGGGCAAGCGGGGGGTCTAACCTACGAGCAGTACTTC. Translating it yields CASSLGGQAGGLTYEQYF.

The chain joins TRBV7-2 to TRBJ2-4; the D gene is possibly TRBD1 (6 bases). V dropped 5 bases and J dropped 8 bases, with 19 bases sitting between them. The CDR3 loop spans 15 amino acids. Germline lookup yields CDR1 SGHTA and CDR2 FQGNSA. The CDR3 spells CASSLTTGLADIQYF. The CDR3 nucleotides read TGTGCCAGCAGCCTAACTACAGGGCTTGCGGACATTCAGTACTTC.

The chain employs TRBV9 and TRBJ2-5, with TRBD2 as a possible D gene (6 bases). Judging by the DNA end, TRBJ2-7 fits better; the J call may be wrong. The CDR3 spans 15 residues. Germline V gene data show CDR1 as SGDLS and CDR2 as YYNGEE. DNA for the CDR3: TGTGCCAGCAGCGTCAGTGCGGGGCCGGCCTACGAGCAGTACTTC. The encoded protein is CASSVSAGPAYEQYF.

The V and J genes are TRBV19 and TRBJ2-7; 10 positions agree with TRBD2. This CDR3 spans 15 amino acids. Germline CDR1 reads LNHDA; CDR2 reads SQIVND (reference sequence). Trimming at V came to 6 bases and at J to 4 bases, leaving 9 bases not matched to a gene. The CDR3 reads CASSAGLAVSYEQYF. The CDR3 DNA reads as TGTGCCAGTAGCGCTGGACTAGCGGTCTCTTACGAGCAGTACTTC. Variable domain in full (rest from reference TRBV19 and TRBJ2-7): DGGITQSPKYLFRKEGQNVTLSCEQNLNHDAMYWYRQDPGQGLRLIYYSQIVNDFQKGDIAEGYSVSREKKESFPLTVTSAQKNPTAFYLCASSAGLAVSYEQYFGPGTRLTVT.

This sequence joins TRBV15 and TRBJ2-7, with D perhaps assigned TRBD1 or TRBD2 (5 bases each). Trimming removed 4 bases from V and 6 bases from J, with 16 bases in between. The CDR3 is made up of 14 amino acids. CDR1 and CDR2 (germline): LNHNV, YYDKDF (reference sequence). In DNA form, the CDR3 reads TGTGCCACCAGCAATCGGGACGCGGCCGCCGAGCAGTACTTC. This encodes CATSNRDAAAEQYF. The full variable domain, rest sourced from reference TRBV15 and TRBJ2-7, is DAMVIQNPRYQVTQFGKPVTLSCSQTLNHNVMYWYQQKSSQAPKLLFHYYDKDFNNEADTPDNFQSRRPNTSFCFLDIRSPGLGDTAMYLCATSNRDAAAEQYFGPGTRLTVT.

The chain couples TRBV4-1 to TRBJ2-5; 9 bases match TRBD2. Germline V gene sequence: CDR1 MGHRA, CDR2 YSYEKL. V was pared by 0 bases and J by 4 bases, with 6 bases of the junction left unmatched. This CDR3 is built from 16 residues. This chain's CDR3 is CASSQEWRGGPETQYF. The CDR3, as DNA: TGCGCCAGCAGCCAAGAGTGGCGGGGGGGCCCAGAGACCCAGTACTTC.

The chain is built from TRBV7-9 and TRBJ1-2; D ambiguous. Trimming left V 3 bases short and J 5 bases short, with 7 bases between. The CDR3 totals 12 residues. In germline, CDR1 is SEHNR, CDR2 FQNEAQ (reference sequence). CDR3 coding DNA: TGTGCCAGCAGCTTGGGCCTTTATGGCTACACCTTC. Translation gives CASSLGLYGYTF.

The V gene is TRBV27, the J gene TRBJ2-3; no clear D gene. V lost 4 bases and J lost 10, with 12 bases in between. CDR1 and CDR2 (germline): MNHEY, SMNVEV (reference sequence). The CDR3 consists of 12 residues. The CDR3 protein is CASSSDSYSQYF. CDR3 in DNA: TGTGCCAGCAGTTCTGACTCGTACTCGCAGTATTTT.

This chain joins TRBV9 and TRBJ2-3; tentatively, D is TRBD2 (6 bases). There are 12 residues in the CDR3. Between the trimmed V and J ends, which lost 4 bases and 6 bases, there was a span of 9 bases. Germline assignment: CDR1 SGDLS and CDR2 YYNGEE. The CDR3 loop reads CASSPSGDTQYF. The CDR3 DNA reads TGTGCCAGCAGCCCCAGCGGGGATACGCAGTATTTT. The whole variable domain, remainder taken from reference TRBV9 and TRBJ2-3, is DSGVTQTPKHLITATGQRVTLRCSPRSGDLSVYWYQQSLDQGLQFLIQYYNGEERAKGNILERFSAQQFPDLHSELNLSSLELGDSALYFCASSPSGDTQYFGPGTRLTVL.

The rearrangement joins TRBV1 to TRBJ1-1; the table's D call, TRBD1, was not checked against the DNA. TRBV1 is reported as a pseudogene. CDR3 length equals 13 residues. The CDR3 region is CTSSGGQGGLAFF. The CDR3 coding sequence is TGCACCAGCAGCGGGGGACAGGGTGGTTTAGCTTTCTTT.

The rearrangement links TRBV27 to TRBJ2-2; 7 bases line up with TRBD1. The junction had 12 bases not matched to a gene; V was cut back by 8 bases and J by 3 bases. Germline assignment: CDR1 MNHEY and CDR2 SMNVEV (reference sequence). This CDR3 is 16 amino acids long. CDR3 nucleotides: TGTGCCAGCGCTAATACCGGGACAGAGTACACCGGGGAGCTGTTTTTT. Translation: CASANTGTEYTGELFF.

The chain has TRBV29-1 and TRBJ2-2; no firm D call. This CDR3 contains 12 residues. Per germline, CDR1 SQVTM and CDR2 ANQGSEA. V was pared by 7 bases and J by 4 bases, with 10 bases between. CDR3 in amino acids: CSALRGTGELFF. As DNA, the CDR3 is TGCAGCGCACTACGTGGCACCGGGGAGCTGTTTTTT.

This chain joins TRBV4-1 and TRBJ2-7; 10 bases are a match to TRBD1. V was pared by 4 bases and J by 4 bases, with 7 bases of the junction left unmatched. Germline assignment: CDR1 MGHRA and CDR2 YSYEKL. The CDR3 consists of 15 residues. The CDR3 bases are TGCGCCAGCAGCCGATCCGGGACAGGGGATTACGAGCAGTACTTC. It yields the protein CASSRSGTGDYEQYF.

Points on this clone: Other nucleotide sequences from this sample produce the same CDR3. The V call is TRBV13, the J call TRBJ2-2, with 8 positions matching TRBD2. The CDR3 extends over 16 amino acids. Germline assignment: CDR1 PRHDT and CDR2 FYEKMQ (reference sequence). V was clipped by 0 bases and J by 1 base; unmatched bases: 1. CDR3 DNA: TGTGCCAGCAGCTTAGGACTAGCGGAGAACACCGGGGAGCTGTTTTTT. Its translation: CASSLGLAENTGELFF.